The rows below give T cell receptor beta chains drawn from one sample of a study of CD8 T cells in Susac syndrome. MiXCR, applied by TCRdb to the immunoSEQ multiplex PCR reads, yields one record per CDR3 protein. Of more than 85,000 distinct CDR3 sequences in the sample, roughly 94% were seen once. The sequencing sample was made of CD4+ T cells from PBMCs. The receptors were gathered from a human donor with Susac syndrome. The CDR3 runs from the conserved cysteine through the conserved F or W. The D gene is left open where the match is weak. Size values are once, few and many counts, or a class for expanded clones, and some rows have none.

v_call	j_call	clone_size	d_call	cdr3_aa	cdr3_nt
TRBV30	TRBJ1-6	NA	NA	CAWSTFSDSHSPLHF	TGTGCCTGGAGTACCTTCTCGGATAGTCATTCACCCCTCCACTTT
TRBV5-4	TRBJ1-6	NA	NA	CASSLLGGQAPLHF	TGTGCCAGCAGCTTGCTTGGCGGGCAGGCACCCCTCCACTTT
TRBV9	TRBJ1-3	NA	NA	CASSVSDVISGNTIYF	TGTGCCAGCAGCGTATCAGACGTTATCTCTGGAAACACCATATATTTT
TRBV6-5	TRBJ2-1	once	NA	CASSAGGGIYNEQFF	TGTGCCAGCAGTGCTGGGGGCGGGATATACAATGAGCAGTTCTTC
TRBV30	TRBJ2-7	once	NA	CACDRGVSTYEQYF	TGTGCCTGTGACCGAGGGGTCAGTACCTACGAGCAGTACTTC
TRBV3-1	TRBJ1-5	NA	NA	CASSQVPPGIGGGPQHF	TGTGCCAGCAGCCAAGTTCCGCCAGGGATAGGTGGAGGGCCCCAGCATTTT
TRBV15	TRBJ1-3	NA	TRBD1	CATSRDRGWGNTIYF	TGTGCCACCAGCAGAGACAGGGGGTGGGGAAACACCATATATTTT
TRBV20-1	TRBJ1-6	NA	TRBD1	CSVLLPGQSYNSPLHF	TGCAGTGTCCTACTACCGGGACAGTCCTATAATTCACCCCTCCACTTT
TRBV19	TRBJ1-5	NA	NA	CASDSGTTWEGNQPQHF	TGTGCCAGTGACTCCGGGACAACCTGGGAAGGCAATCAGCCCCAGCATTTT
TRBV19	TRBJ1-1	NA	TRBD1	CASSVPGQGYTEAFF	TGTGCCAGTAGTGTACCGGGACAGGGGTACACTGAAGCTTTCTTT
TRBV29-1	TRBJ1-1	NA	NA	CSAMNTEAFF	TGCAGCGCAATGAACACTGAAGCTTTCTTT
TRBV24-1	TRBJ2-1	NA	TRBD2	CATSGGAFLEQFF	TGTGCCACCAGCGGGGGGGCGTTTCTTGAGCAGTTCTTC
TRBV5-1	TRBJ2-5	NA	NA	CASSSSDSAGETQYF	TGCGCCAGCAGCTCCTCGGATAGCGCGGGTGAGACCCAGTACTTC
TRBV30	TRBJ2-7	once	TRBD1	CAWTGQGYYEQYF	TGTGCCTGGACGGGACAGGGGTACTACGAGCAGTACTTC
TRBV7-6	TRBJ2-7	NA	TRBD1	CASSSGQGFLNEQYF	TGTGCCAGCAGCTCCGGACAGGGCTTTTTGAACGAGCAGTACTTC
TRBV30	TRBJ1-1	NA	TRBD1	CAWTPPDRKNTEAFF	TGTGCCTGGACCCCTCCGGACAGGAAGAACACTGAAGCTTTCTTT
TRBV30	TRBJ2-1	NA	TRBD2	CAWSVLSGGPDEQFF	TGTGCCTGGAGTGTACTGAGCGGGGGGCCGGATGAGCAGTTCTTC
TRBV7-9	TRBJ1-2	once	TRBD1	CASSLGTVYGYTF	TGTGCCAGCAGCCTAGGGACAGTCTATGGCTACACCTTC
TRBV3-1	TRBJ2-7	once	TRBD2	CASSSGLGGIGEQYF	TGTGCCAGCAGTTCGGGACTAGGGGGGATTGGCGAGCAGTACTTC
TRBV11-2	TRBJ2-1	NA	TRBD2	CASSSGLAGGHINEQFF	TGTGCCAGCAGCTCGGGGCTAGCGGGGGGGCATATCAATGAGCAGTTCTTC
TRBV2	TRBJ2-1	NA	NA	CASTLDFSSYNEQFF	TGTGCCAGCACCCTGGACTTCAGCTCCTACAATGAGCAGTTCTTC
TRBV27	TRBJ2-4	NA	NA	CASSRQSLLAKNIQYF	TGTGCCAGCAGTCGTCAGTCTTTACTAGCCAAAAACATTCAGTACTTC
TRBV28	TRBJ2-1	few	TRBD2	CASSPGGGYNEQFF	TGTGCCAGCAGCCCTGGGGGGGGCTACAATGAGCAGTTCTTC
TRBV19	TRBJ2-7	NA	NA	CATTSFDEQYF	TGTGCCACCACCAGTTTCGACGAGCAGTACTTC
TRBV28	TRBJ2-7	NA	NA	CASMRSGALGEQYF	TGTGCCAGCATGCGGTCGGGGGCGTTAGGCGAGCAGTACTTC
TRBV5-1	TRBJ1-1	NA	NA	CASSLGYGTEAFF	TGCGCCAGCAGCTTGGGATACGGGACTGAAGCTTTCTTT
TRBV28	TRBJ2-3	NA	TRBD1	CASSFQTGVDTQYF	TGTGCCAGCAGTTTTCAAACAGGGGTAGATACGCAGTATTTT
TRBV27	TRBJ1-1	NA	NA	CASRGHTNHVGTEAFF	TGTGCCAGCAGAGGACATACGAACCACGTGGGCACTGAAGCTTTCTTT
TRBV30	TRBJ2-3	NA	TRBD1	CAYRGPGTDTQYF	TGTGCCTACAGGGGTCCAGGGACAGATACGCAGTATTTT
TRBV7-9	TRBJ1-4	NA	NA	CASSQQGSTNEKLFF	TGTGCCAGCAGCCAACAGGGATCCACTAATGAAAAACTGTTTTTT
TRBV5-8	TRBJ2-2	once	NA	CASRLDPNTGELFF	TGTGCCAGCAGGTTGGACCCAAACACCGGGGAGCTGTTTTTT
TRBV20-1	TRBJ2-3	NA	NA	CSARESGFTDTQYF	TGCAGTGCTAGGGAATCAGGGTTCACAGATACGCAGTATTTT
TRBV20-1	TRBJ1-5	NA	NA	CSARHGSDNQPQHF	TGCAGTGCTAGACATGGGTCAGACAATCAGCCCCAGCATTTT
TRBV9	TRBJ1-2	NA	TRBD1	CASSPRTGVDGYTF	TGTGCCAGCAGCCCCCGGACAGGGGTTGATGGCTACACCTTC
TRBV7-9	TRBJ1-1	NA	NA	CASSRGTGSGTEAFF	TGTGCCAGCAGCAGGGGCACGGGGTCAGGGACTGAAGCTTTCTTT
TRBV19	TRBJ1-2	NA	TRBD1	CASTGTGHGYTF	TGTGCCAGTACCGGGACAGGGCATGGCTACACCTTC
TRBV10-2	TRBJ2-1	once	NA	CASSAPLYNEQFF	TGCGCCAGCAGTGCCCCACTGTACAATGAGCAGTTCTTC
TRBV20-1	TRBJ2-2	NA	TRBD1	CSAEQGSTGELFF	TGCAGTGCAGAACAGGGGTCCACCGGGGAGCTGTTTTTT
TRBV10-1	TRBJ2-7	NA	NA	CASSRAGVSTGGEQYF	TGCGCCAGCAGTCGGGCCGGGGTCAGCACAGGAGGCGAGCAGTACTTC
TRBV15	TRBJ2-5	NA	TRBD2	CATSRLAGGQETQYF	TGTGCCACCAGCAGATTAGCGGGGGGCCAAGAGACCCAGTACTTC